This T cell receptor beta chain stems from a study of blood T cell repertoires in COVID-19. As for the study in general: COVID-19 samples from acute and convalescent phases originated in the United States, Italy and Spain. In each case, the material was cDNA or gDNA derived from T cells, B-cell-depleted T cells, or PBMCs.

The V end was cut by 4 bases, the J end by 9 bases, with 18 bases between. Germline values: CDR1 MNHEY, CDR2 SVGAGI. CDR3 length equals 14 residues. This table comes from immunoSEQ multiplex PCR, and its TCRdb copy is limited to in-frame clones, with some not included. Altogether about 100,000 clones are present, less than 85% being singletons, with the ten largest covering around 1.9%. This sequence originates from a woman aged 65 to 85 with active or convalescent COVID-19. The sequenced material came from peripheral blood. The V gene is TRBV6-5, the J gene TRBJ1-2, with a possible D match to TRBD1 (5 bases). The CDR3 bases are TGTGCCAGCAGTTCCCCCCAAACGGGGGGAAGCTACACCTTC. It specifies CASSSPQTGGSYTF.